This entry lists 11 T cell receptor beta chains sequenced from one sample in a study of cytomegalovirus exposure and HLA in healthy donors. PCR primers comprised 60 Vbeta and 13 Jbeta primers. TCRdb's copy holds only in-frame clones and misses some; the assay was immunoSEQ multiplex PCR. In the table there are 150,000 to 200,000 clones, around three quarters of which are singletons. Sequenced input: PBMCs. These receptors all come from a man aged 40-50 years in good health and CMV-seronegative.

The rearrangement links TRBV19 to TRBJ1-5; D perhaps matches TRBD1 (5 bases). CDR1 and CDR2 from the germline V gene are LNHDA and SQIVND (reference sequence). Trimming took 2 bases from V and 5 from J, leaving 25 bases between them. There are 19 residues in the CDR3. Here the CDR3 reads CASSIIAPSTVGGYQPQHF. For the CDR3, the DNA is TGTGCCAGTAGTATAATCGCCCCCTCGACAGTGGGAGGGTATCAGCCCCAGCATTTT.

This rearrangement joins TRBV23-1 to TRBJ2-3, with 8 bases identical to TRBD1. TRBV23-1 is placed among ORFs of uncertain function. The V and J ends lost 3 bases and 3 bases, in that order; junction bases with no gene match: 11. The CDR3 loop spans 17 amino acids. CDR3 in DNA: TGCGCCAGCAGTCATTCGACCCCGGGACAGGAGACAGATACGCAGTATTTT. This gives the protein CASSHSTPGQETDTQYF.

This chain links TRBV5-1 with TRBJ1-5; D not certain. Trimming removed 0 bases from V and 9 bases from J, with 13 bases in between. The length of the CDR3 is 14 residues. Germline CDR1 reads SGHRS; CDR2 reads YFSETQ. Here the CDR3 reads CASSLGQSVGPQHF. CDR3 nucleotides: TGCGCCAGCAGCTTGGGACAATCGGTTGGGCCCCAGCATTTT.

The chain is built from TRBV2 and TRBJ1-3; no clear D gene. The germline V and J ends were trimmed by 6 bases and 4 bases, with 16 bases remaining between them. Germline lookup yields CDR1 SNHLY and CDR2 FYNNEI. This CDR3 is 15 amino acids long. The CDR3 nucleotides read TGTGCCAGCAGGGGGAGGCAGTTTATAGGAAACACCATATATTTT. Amino acid sequence: CASRGRQFIGNTIYF. Filled out from reference TRBV2 and TRBJ1-3, the complete variable domain reads EPEVTQTPSHQVTQMGQEVILRCVPISNHLYFYWYRQILGQKVEFLVSFYNNEISEKSEIFDDQFSVERPDGSNFTLKIRSTKLEDSAMYFCASRGRQFIGNTIYFGEGSWLTVV.

This clone was detected only once. J is TRBJ1-5 and V is TRBV30; D is possibly TRBD1 (6 bases). Per the germline V gene, CDR1 is GTSNPN and CDR2 is SVGIG (reference sequence). With 2 bases removed from V and 2 bases from J, the gap between germline ends came to 13 bases. The CDR3 has 15 amino acids. CDR3 region: CAWSSTGWGNQPQHF. DNA for the CDR3: TGTGCCTGGAGTTCCACAGGGTGGGGCAATCAGCCCCAGCATTTT.

The J gene is TRBJ2-3, the V gene TRBV5-8; D possibly corresponds to TRBD1 (5 bases). CDR3 size: 14 residues. CDR1 is SGHTS, CDR2 YDEGEE, per germline. Trimming shortened V by 5 bases and J by 0 bases, and 10 bases separated the two germline ends. CDR3 amino acids: CASSQRQSTDTQYF. DNA for the CDR3: TGTGCCAGCAGTCAACGACAGAGCACAGATACGCAGTATTTT.

This clone occurred a few times. At one end the junction does not follow the germline gene, possibly because of a read error. J is TRBJ2-7 and V is TRBV7-9, with 8 bases matching TRBD1. CDR1 SEHNR and CDR2 FQNEAQ come from the germline V gene (reference sequence). This CDR3 comprises 15 residues. The CDR3 sequence: CSSSLIGQGTYEQYF. The CDR3 coding sequence is TGTTCCAGCAGCTTAATAGGACAGGGAACCTACGAGCAGTACTTC.

V gene TRBV13 combines with J gene TRBJ2-3; TRBD1 might be the D (7 bases). Germline V gene lookup returns CDR1 PRHDT and CDR2 FYEKMQ (reference sequence). V was clipped by 6 bases and J by 1 base, with 14 bases between them. This CDR3 contains 15 residues. The CDR3 DNA is TGTGCCAGCAGTCCAGGCAGGGGGGGCACAGATACGCAGTATTTT. This codes for CASSPGRGGTDTQYF. Based on the CDR3 plus reference TRBV13 and TRBJ2-3, the full variable domain is AAGVIQSPRHLIKEKRETATLKCYPIPRHDTVYWYQQGPGQDPQFLISFYEKMQSDKGSIPDRFSAQQFSDYHSELNMSSLELGDSALYFCASSPGRGGTDTQYFGPGTRLTVL.

The rearrangement joins TRBV7-2 to TRBJ2-5; 8 bases match TRBD2. J lost 5 bases, V lost 6 bases, and 14 bases had no gene match. The CDR3 consists of 16 residues. Germline V lookup: CDR1 SGHTA, CDR2 FQGNSA. Here the CDR3 DNA reads TGTGCCAGCAGTTCACTAGCGGCCGTTGTGAGGGAGACCCAGTACTTC. It specifies CASSSLAAVVRETQYF. Complete variable domain (other parts from reference TRBV7-2 and TRBJ2-5): GAGVSQSPSNKVTEKGKDVELRCDPISGHTALYWYRQSLGQGLEFLIYFQGNSAPDKSGLPSDRFSAERTGGSVSTLTIQRTQQEDSAVYLCASSSLAAVVRETQYFGPGTRLLVL.

In its sample, this clone was seen once. The J gene is TRBJ1-2, the V gene TRBV6-5; maybe TRBD1 (5 bases). CDR3 size: 13 residues. CDR1 and CDR2 (germline): MNHEY, SVGAGI. The ends were cut back, 10 bases at V and 3 bases at J, with 15 bases in the middle. The CDR3 nucleotides read TGTGCCACCGCCCGAGACAGTTACTATGGCTACACCTTC. Residues: CATARDSYYGYTF.

The DNA of the CDR3 is TGTGCCAGCAGCTCGGGACTAGCTCGGACCGGGGAGCTGTTTTTT. Translating it yields CASSSGLARTGELFF. The chain recombines TRBV11-2 with TRBJ2-2, with 9 bases fitting TRBD2. Germline V CDR1 and CDR2: SGHAT, FQNNGV. Trimming removed 4 bases from V and 5 bases from J; junction bases left unmatched: 5. This CDR3 comprises 15 residues.